The entry that follows covers one T cell receptor beta chain sequence. Its antigen is unidentified. The data were taken from a study of blood T cells in healthy people across ages. Study conclusions and caveats: With unsorted PBMCs, a conclusive comparison of naive versus antigen-experienced cells was not possible.

Extractions gave at least 6 micrograms of total RNA per sample. The V gene end was trimmed by 5 bases and the J gene end by 5 bases; junction bases not matched to a gene: 3. This CDR3 region has 13 residues. Germline CDR1 reads SGDLS; CDR2 reads YYNGEE. The use of a sample-barcoded 5' primer and a J-beta primer mix characterized a second PCR of roughly 6 to 11 cycles. TCRdb redid the calling of the 5' RACE reads with MiXCR, one entry per CDR3 protein. Altogether some 1 million distinct CDR3 sequences are present, more than 40% being singletons, with the ten largest covering approximately 17%. The chain employs TRBV9 and TRBJ2-2; 7 bases agree with TRBD2. Sample: blood. This receptor was taken from a woman aged 60-75 years in good health. CDR3 sequence reads: CASRSLATGELFF. CDR3 coding DNA: TGTGCCAGCAGGTCACTAGCGACCGGGGAGCTGTTTTTT.